A selection of T cell receptor beta chains follows, all from one sample in a study of beta chain features in type 1 diabetes. Assay used: immunoSEQ multiplex PCR; TCRdb lists only in-frame clones, some missing. In the table there are about 340,000 clones, about 14% of which are singletons. The sequenced sample consisted of naive CD4+ T cells from blood. The source is a woman younger than 35 with type 1 diabetes. Each CDR3 is given with its conserved first and last residue. A D gene is named only where the DNA matches it firmly. Clone size is stated in some rows and not others, as once, few, many or a class when expanded.

j_gene,v_gene,d_gene,abundance,CDR3nt,CDR3aa
TRBJ2-4,TRBV7-8,.,few,TGTGCCAGCAGCGGCTCGTGGGGGCCCGGGGCCAAAAACATTCAGTACTTC,CASSGSWGPGAKNIQYF
TRBJ2-3,TRBV14,.,.,TGTGCCAGCAGCCGCGGACTTCTAGATACGCAGTATTTT,CASSRGLLDTQYF
TRBJ2-3,TRBV7-9,TRBD2,.,TGTGCCAGCAGCACCCGACTAGCGGGAAGCACAGATACGCAGTATTTT,CASSTRLAGSTDTQYF
TRBJ2-5,TRBV5-5,TRBD1,.,TGTGCCAGCAGCCCCAGGACAGGGGGCGCTTCAGAGACCCAGTACTTC,CASSPRTGGASETQYF
TRBJ2-3,TRBV7-3,TRBD2,few,TGTGCCAGCAGCACGGGACTAGCGGGGAGCACAGATACGCAGTATTTT,CASSTGLAGSTDTQYF
TRBJ2-1,TRBV5-1,.,.,TGCGCCAGCAGCTTGGGAGGGAGTGGCTCCTACAATGAGCAGTTCTTC,CASSLGGSGSYNEQFF
TRBJ2-3,TRBV9,.,few,TGTGCCAGCAGCGTAGGGGCCCCCACAGATACGCAGTATTTT,CASSVGAPTDTQYF
TRBJ2-7,TRBV28,TRBD2,few,TGTGCCAGCAGTTCGTTATCCGGGACTAGCGGTCTCGAGCAGTACTTC,CASSSLSGTSGLEQYF
TRBJ2-2,TRBV19,TRBD2,few,TGTGCCAGTCTTGGGGGGGAAACCGGGGAGCTGTTTTTT,CASLGGETGELFF
TRBJ1-2,TRBV9,TRBD1,few,TGTGCCAGCAGCCCCCTGGACAGGGCGGCCTTCTATGGCTACACCTTC,CASSPLDRAAFYGYTF
TRBJ2-1,TRBV15,.,few,TGTGCCACCAGCAACCCCGGGACTTCAGTAAATGAGCAGTTCTTC,CATSNPGTSVNEQFF
TRBJ2-7,TRBV28,TRBD1,.,TGTGCCAGCAGGGAGGGACAGGGGGCCCACGAGCAGTACTTC,CASREGQGAHEQYF
TRBJ2-7,TRBV29-1,TRBD1,.,TGCAGCGCTACCGAGGGGACAGGAGACTCCTACGAGCAGTACTTC,CSATEGTGDSYEQYF
TRBJ1-1,TRBV5-1,.,few,TGCGCCAGCAGTAGCGGCGGCACTCTGGGGACTGAAGCTTTCTTT,CASSSGGTLGTEAFF
TRBJ2-4,TRBV9,.,.,TGTGCCAGCAGCCTAACCCCCGGGCGGGAAAACATTCAGTACTTC,CASSLTPGRENIQYF
TRBJ2-3,TRBV27,TRBD2,once,TGTGCCAGCCGTCAACTAGCGGGCGGCACAGATACGCAGTATTTT,CASRQLAGGTDTQYF
TRBJ1-2,TRBV29-1,TRBD1,.,TGCAGCGTCCCTCACCCTTACAGGGGTGGCTACACCTTC,CSVPHPYRGGYTF